Each of the 10 T cell receptor beta chains below was sequenced from the same sample in a study of blood T cell repertoires in COVID-19. Libraries were prepared by immunoSEQ multiplex PCR; TCRdb keeps only in-frame clonotypes and omits some of them. The sample includes fewer than 40,000 clones, 65% to 90% of them seen just once. Sequenced: peripheral blood. All receptors derive from a man older than 75 with active COVID-19.

This clone was observed once. The chain links TRBV28 to TRBJ2-5; 8 nucleotides line up with TRBD1. V was clipped by 8 bases and J by 5 bases; unmatched bases: 16. This CDR3 has 16 residues. Germline CDR1 reads MDHEN; CDR2 reads SYDVKM. In nucleotides, the CDR3 is TGTGCCAGCGGACGGAAGAAAACAGGGGGTGGGGAGACCCAGTACTTC. Encoded protein: CASGRKKTGGGETQYF.

This clone has only one observation. V is TRBV12-3 or TRBV12-4 and J is TRBJ1-5; D not resolved. The CDR3 extends over 12 amino acids. V was shortened by 2 bases and J by 4 bases, with 3 bases between the two germline ends. The CDR3 is CASSLQNQPQHF. CDR3 DNA sequence: TGTGCCAGCAGTTTACAGAATCAGCCCCAGCATTTT.

The genes are TRBV7-9 and TRBJ2-7; the D gene is possibly TRBD2 (5 bases). Germline-derived CDR1 and CDR2 are SEHNR and FQNEAQ (reference sequence). Between the trimmed V and J ends, which lost 5 bases and 0 bases, there was a span of 8 bases. The CDR3 consists of 13 residues. CDR3 loop: CASSRRGSYEQYF. CDR3 nucleotides: TGTGCCAGCAGCCGTCGGGGCTCCTACGAGCAGTACTTC.

CDR3 amino acids: CASSFSWGGNYGYTF. The CDR3 DNA reads as TGTGCCAGCAGTTTCTCCTGGGGGGGCAACTATGGCTACACCTTC. V and J are TRBV27 and TRBJ1-2; possibly TRBD1 for D (6 bases). The CDR3 contains 15 residues. V lost 3 bases and J 2 bases, leaving 13 bases between the germline ends. The V gene's germline CDR1 is MNHEY and CDR2 SMNVEV (reference sequence).

The V call is TRBV5-1, the J call TRBJ1-4; the D is unclear. The CDR3 spans 13 residues. CDR1 is SGHRS and CDR2 is YFSETQ in the germline V gene. V gave up 5 bases and J gave up 5 bases, with 10 bases separating them. The CDR3: CASSGSRNEKLFF. CDR3 in DNA: TGCGCCAGCAGTGGGAGTAGAAATGAAAAACTGTTTTTT.

This chain uses TRBV7-9 with TRBJ2-7; TRBD2 might be the D (7 bases). CDR1 SEHNR and CDR2 FQNEAQ come from the germline V gene (reference sequence). The V and J ends lost 5 bases and 2 bases respectively, with 13 bases between them. There are 14 residues in the CDR3. The CDR3 spells CASSPGGLAYEQYF. As DNA, the CDR3 is TGTGCCAGCAGCCCCGGGGGGCTAGCCTACGAGCAGTACTTC.

The chain uses TRBV5-1 and TRBJ2-5, with a tentative D call TRBD1 (5 bases). The CDR3 extends over 14 amino acids. The germline V gene has CDR1 SGHRS and CDR2 YFSETQ. Trimming took off 2 bases at V and 2 bases at J, with 10 bases between the two ends. The chain's CDR3 is CASSLGAAQETQYF. In nucleotides, the CDR3 is TGCGCCAGCAGCTTAGGGGCGGCACAAGAGACCCAGTACTTC.

The CDR3 here is CASNTGGNYGYTF. In DNA, the CDR3 is TGTGCCAGCAATACAGGGGGCAACTATGGCTACACCTTC. The chain has TRBV6-6 and TRBJ1-2, with 9 bases identical to TRBD1. The CDR3 sequence is 13 residues long. Per germline, CDR1 MNHNY and CDR2 SVGAGI (reference sequence). The junction had 2 bases not matched to a gene; V was cut back by 7 bases and J by 2 bases.

The J gene is TRBJ1-1, the V gene TRBV3-1 (or the pseudogene TRBV3-2); 8 nucleotides line up with TRBD1. The CDR3 loop spans 12 amino acids. J was trimmed by 1 base and V by 9 bases; bases with no gene match: 1. Germline assignment: CDR1 LGHDT and CDR2 YNNKEL (reference sequence). The CDR3 DNA reads TGTGCCAGTGGACAGGGGAACACTGAAGCTTTCTTT. Its protein is CASGQGNTEAFF.

The table lists this clone with a few counts. This rearrangement joins TRBV6-5 to TRBJ1-6; 7 nucleotides agree with TRBD1. From germline, CDR1 is MNHEY and CDR2 SVGAGI. The CDR3 loop spans 14 amino acids. V was clipped by 6 bases and J by 8 bases; unmatched bases: 7. CDR3 loop: CASRTGDRDSPLHF. The DNA for the CDR3 is TGTGCCAGCAGGACGGGGGACAGAGATTCACCCCTCCACTTT.